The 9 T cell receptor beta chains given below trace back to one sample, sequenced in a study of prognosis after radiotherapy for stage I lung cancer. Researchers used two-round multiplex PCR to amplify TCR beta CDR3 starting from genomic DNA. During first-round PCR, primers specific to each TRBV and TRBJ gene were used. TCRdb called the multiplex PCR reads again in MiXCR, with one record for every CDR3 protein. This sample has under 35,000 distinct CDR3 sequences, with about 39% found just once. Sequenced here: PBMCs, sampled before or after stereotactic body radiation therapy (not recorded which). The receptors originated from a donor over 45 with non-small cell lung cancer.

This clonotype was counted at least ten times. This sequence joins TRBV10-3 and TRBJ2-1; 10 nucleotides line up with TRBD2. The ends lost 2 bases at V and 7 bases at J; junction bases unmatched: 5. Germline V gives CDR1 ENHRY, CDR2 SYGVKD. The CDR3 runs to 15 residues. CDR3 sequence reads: CAISELAGDYNEQFF. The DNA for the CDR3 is TGTGCCATCAGTGAGCTAGCGGGAGATTATAATGAGCAGTTCTTC.

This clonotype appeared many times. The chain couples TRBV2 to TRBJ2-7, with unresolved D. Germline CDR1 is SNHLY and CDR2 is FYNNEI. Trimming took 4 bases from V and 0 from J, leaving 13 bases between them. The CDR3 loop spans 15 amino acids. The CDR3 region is CASSAGDTYSYEQYF. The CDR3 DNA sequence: TGTGCCAGCAGTGCAGGTGATACTTACTCCTACGAGCAGTACTTC.

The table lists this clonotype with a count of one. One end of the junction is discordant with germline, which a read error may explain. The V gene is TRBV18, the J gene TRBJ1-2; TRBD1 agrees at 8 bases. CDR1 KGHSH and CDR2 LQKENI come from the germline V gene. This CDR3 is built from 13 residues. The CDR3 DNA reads TGTGCCGGCTCACAGGACAGGGAAAGTGGCTACACCTTC. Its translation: CAGSQDRESGYTF.

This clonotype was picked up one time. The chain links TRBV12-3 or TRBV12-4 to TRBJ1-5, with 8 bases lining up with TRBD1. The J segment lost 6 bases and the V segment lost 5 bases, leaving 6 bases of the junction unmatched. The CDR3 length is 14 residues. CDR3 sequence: CASSLQGASQPQHF. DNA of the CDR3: TGTGCCAGCAGTCTGCAGGGGGCTAGTCAGCCCCAGCATTTT.

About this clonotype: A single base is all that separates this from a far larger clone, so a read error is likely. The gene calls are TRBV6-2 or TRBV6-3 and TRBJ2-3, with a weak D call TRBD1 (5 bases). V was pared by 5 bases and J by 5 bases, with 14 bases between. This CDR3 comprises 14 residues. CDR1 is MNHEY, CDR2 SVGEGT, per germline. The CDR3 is CASSRNTGQDTQYF. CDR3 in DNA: TGTGCCAGCAGTCGAAACACAGGCCAAGATACGCAGTATTTT.

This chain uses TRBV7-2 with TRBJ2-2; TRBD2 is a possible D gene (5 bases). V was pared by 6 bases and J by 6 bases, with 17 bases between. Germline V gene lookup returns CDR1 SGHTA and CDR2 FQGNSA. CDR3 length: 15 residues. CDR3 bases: TGTGCCAGCAGTCGTAGTCCGAGGGCCGCCGGGGAGCTGTTTTTT. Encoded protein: CASSRSPRAAGELFF.

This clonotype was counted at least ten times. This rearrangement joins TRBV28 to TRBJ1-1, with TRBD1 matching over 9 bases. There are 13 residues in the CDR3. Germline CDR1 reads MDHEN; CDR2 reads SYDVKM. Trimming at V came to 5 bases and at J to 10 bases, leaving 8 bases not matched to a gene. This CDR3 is CASSVGDRATAFF. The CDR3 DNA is TGTGCCAGCAGTGTCGGGGACAGGGCAACAGCTTTCTTT.

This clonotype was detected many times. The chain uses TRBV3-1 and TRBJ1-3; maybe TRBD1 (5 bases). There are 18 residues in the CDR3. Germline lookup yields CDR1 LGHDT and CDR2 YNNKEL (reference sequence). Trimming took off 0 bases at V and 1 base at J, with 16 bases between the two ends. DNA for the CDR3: TGTGCCAGCAGCCAAGATCCTCCAGGGTTTACTTCTGGAAACACCATATATTTT. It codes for CASSQDPPGFTSGNTIYF.

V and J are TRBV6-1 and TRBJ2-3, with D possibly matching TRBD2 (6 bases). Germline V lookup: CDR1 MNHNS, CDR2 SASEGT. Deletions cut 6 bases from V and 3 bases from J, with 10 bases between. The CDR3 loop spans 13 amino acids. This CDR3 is CASSAGLTDTQYF. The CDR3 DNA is TGTGCCAGCAGCGCGGGACTTACAGATACGCAGTATTTT.